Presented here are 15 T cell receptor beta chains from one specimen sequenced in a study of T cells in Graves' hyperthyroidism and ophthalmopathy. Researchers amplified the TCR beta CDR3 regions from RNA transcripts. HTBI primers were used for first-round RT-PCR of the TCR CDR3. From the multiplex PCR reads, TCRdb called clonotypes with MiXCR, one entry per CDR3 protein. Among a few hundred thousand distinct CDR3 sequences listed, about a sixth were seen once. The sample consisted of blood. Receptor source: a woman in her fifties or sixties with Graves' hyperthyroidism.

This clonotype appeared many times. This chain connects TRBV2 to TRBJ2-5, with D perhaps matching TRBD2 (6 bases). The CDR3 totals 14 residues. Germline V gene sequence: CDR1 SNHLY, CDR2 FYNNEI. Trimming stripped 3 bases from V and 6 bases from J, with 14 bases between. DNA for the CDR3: TGTGCCAGCAGTGAGTACCGGGAGTTGAAGACCCAGTACTTC. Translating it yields CASSEYRELKTQYF.

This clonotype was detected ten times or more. In DNA form, the CDR3 reads TGTGCCAGCAGCCCTCCGGGACGTCTATCCTACGAGCAGTACTTC. Residues: CASSPPGRLSYEQYF. The chain has TRBV7-4 and TRBJ2-7; tentatively, D is TRBD1 or TRBD2 (5 bases each). The V and J ends lost 5 bases and 1 base respectively, with 15 bases between them. This CDR3 has 15 amino acids. Germline values: CDR1 SGHVT, CDR2 SQSDAQ.

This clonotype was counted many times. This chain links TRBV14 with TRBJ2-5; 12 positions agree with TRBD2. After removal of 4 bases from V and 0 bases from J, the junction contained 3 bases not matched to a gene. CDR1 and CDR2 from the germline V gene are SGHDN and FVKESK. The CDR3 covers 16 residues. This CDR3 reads CASSLGLAGNQETQYF. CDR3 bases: TGTGCCAGCAGCCTCGGACTAGCGGGGAACCAAGAGACCCAGTACTTC.

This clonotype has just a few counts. CDR3 sequence reads: CATSRDVGLAGTGELFF. The CDR3 coding sequence is TGTGCCACCAGCAGAGATGTAGGACTAGCGGGAACCGGGGAGCTGTTTTTT. The gene calls are TRBV15 and TRBJ2-2; TRBD2 agrees at 12 bases. CDR3 length equals 17 residues. Germline CDR1 is LNHNV and CDR2 is YYDKDF (reference sequence). V dropped 0 bases and J dropped 5; count of bases not matched to a gene: 4.

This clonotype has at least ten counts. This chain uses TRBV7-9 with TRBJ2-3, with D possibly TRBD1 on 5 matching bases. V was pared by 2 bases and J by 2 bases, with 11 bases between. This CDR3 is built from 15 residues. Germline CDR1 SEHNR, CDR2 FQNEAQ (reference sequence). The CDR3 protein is CASSLSTGATDTQYF. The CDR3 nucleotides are TGTGCCAGCAGCTTAAGCACAGGAGCCACAGATACGCAGTATTTT. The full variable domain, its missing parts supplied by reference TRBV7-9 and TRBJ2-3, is DTGVSQNPRHKITKRGQNVTFRCDPISEHNRLYWYRQTLGQGPEFLTYFQNEAQLEKSRLLSDRFSAERPKGSFSTLEIQRTEQGDSAMYLCASSLSTGATDTQYFGPGTRLTVL.

CDR3 region: CSARDPRENSPLHF. CDR3 coding DNA: TGCAGTGCTAGAGATCCGCGGGAAAATTCACCCCTCCACTTT. The J gene is TRBJ1-6, the V gene TRBV20-1; no reliable D call. With 0 bases removed from V and 7 bases from J, the gap between germline ends came to 10 bases. CDR1 is DFQATT and CDR2 is SNEGSKA in the germline V gene (reference sequence). This CDR3 comprises 14 residues.

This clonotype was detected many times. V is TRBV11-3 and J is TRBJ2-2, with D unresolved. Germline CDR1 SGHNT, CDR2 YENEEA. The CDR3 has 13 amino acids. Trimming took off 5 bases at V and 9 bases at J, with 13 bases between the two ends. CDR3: CASSNPSVRELFF. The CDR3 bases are TGTGCCAGCAGCAACCCTAGTGTCCGGGAGCTGTTTTTT.

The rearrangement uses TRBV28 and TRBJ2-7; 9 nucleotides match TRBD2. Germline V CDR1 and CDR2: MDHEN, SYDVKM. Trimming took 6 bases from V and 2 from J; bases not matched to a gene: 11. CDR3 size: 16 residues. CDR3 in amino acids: CASSQKTSGSTYEQYF. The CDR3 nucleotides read TGTGCCAGCAGCCAGAAGACTAGCGGCTCGACCTACGAGCAGTACTTC.

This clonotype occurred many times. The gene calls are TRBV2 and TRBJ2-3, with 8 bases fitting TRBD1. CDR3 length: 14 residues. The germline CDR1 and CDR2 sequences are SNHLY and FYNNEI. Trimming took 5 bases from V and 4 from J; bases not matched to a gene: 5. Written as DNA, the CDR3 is TGTGCCAGCAGTCAGGACAGGGTCGCAGATACGCAGTATTTT. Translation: CASSQDRVADTQYF.

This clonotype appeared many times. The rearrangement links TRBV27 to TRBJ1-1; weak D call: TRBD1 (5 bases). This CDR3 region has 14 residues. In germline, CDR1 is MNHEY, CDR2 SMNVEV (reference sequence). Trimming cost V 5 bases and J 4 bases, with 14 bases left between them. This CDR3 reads CASSPRGQGTEAFF. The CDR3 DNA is TGTGCCAGCAGTCCCCGTGGGCAGGGCACTGAAGCTTTCTTT.

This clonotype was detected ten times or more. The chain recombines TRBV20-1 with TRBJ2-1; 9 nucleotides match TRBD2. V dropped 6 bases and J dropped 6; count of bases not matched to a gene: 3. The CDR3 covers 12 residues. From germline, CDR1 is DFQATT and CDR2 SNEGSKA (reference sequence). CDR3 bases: TGCAGTGCGGTGGGACTAGCCAATGAGCAGTTCTTC. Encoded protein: CSAVGLANEQFF.

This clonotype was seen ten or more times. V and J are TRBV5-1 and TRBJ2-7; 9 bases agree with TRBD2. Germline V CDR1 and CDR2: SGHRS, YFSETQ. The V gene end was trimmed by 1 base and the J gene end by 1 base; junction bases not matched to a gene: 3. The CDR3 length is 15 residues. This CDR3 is CASSLNSGSSYEQYF. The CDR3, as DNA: TGCGCCAGCAGCTTGAATAGCGGGAGTTCCTACGAGCAGTACTTC.

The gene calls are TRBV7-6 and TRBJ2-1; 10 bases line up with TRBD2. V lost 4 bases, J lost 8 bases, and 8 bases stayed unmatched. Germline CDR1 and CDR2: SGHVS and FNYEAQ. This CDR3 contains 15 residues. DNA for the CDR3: TGTGCCAGCAGCTCCTCTAGCGGGAGTAGCTATGAGCAGTTCTTC. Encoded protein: CASSSSSGSSYEQFF.

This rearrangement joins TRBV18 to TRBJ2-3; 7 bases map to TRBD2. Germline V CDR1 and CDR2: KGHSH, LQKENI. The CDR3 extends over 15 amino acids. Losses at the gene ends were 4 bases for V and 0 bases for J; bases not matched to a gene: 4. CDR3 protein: CASSRAGDSTDTQYF. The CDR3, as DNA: TGTGCCAGCTCACGGGCGGGAGACAGCACAGATACGCAGTATTTT.

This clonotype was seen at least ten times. CDR3 sequence reads: CSAVPGRLSYNEQFF. CDR3 nucleotide sequence: TGCAGTGCAGTCCCGGGACGTCTTTCCTACAATGAGCAGTTCTTC. V is TRBV20-1 and J is TRBJ2-1, with D perhaps TRBD1 or TRBD2 (5 bases each). V lost 6 bases and J 1 base, leaving 16 bases between the germline ends. CDR3 length equals 15 residues. CDR1 is DFQATT, CDR2 SNEGSKA, per germline (reference sequence).